Listed below are T cell receptor beta chains from one sample, sequenced in a study of a mutant IDH1 vaccine in newly diagnosed glioma. TCRdb's table, derived via immunoSEQ multiplex PCR, lists solely in-frame clones and lacks some. The repertoire holds more than 30,000 clones, approximately 90% seen once, with about 2.2% in the top ten. Which antigens these TCRs recognize remains unknown. The sample in question was PBMCs, obtained from a glioma patient whose treatment included an IDH1 peptide vaccine. These receptors came from a man aged 35 to 55 with glioma. Each CDR3 is given with its conserved first and last residue. D genes are given only for firm matches. The size of a clone is reported for some rows only, either as once, few or many, or as a class for expanded clones.

J,size,V,D,CDR3,DNA
TRBJ1-1,NA,TRBV6-1,NA,CASSAGLGWGANTEAFF,TGTGCCAGCAGTGCCGGCCTCGGATGGGGGGCGAACACTGAAGCTTTCTTT
TRBJ2-1,NA,TRBV7-2,NA,CASSLSGPYNEQFF,TGTGCCAGCAGCTTAAGCGGGCCTTACAATGAGCAGTTCTTC
TRBJ2-3,NA,TRBV4-2,NA,CASSQDRVDGASTDTQYF,TGTGCCAGCAGCCAAGACCGGGTTGACGGGGCTAGCACAGATACGCAGTATTTT
TRBJ2-3,NA,TRBV21-1,NA,CANSTRECADTQYF,TGTGCCAACTCGACGCGGGAGTGCGCAGATACGCAGTATTTT
TRBJ1-2,NA,TRBV30,NA,CAWSGNYGYTF,TGTGCCTGGAGCGGGAACTATGGCTACACCTTC
TRBJ1-3,once,TRBV28,NA,CASIERHRGNTIYF,TGTGCCAGCATCGAACGGCACAGGGGAAACACCATATATTTT
TRBJ2-5,NA,TRBV4-3,TRBD2,CASSQRRSSSGRSGTQYF,TGCGCCAGCAGCCAACGACGTTCGAGTAGCGGGAGAAGTGGGACCCAGTACTTC
TRBJ1-2,once,TRBV28,TRBD1,CASSLKLVGRGSRGYTF,TGTGCCAGCAGTTTAAAGCTTGTGGGCAGGGGGAGTAGGGGCTACACCTTC
TRBJ2-1,NA,TRBV7-6,TRBD2,CASSFRLAGGWNEQFF,TGTGCCAGCAGCTTCAGACTAGCGGGAGGGTGGAATGAGCAGTTCTTC
TRBJ1-2,NA,TRBV2,NA,CASSITGSPTKTGHGYTF,TGTGCCAGCAGCATTACAGGGAGCCCAACCAAAACAGGACATGGCTACACCTTC
TRBJ1-5,once,TRBV28,NA,CASFPLGTVGQPQHF,TGTGCCAGCTTCCCCTTAGGAACAGTGGGTCAGCCCCAGCATTTT
TRBJ2-1,once,TRBV6-1,NA,CASSYGGEQFF,TGTGCCAGCAGTTACGGGGGTGAGCAGTTCTTC
TRBJ2-3,NA,TRBV7-9,NA,CASSYTGTSSTDTQYF,TGTGCCAGCAGCTACACAGGGACCTCTAGCACAGATACGCAGTATTTT
TRBJ1-1,NA,TRBV29-1,TRBD1,CSVQRTGAEGEAFF,TGCAGCGTTCAGCGGACAGGGGCAGAGGGTGAAGCTTTCTTT
TRBJ2-7,medium-sized,TRBV5-1,NA,CASTQGSGAWEQYF,TGCGCCAGCACCCAGGGGTCGGGGGCGTGGGAGCAGTACTTC
TRBJ1-3,NA,TRBV5-4,TRBD1,CASSLDRVGNTIYF,TGTGCCAGCAGCCTGGACAGGGTAGGAAACACCATATATTTT